The entry below gives a single TCR beta chain sequence along with its context. Method: immunoSEQ multiplex PCR; TCRdb's copy keeps in-frame clones and lacks some. The sample has roughly 200,000 clones, about 83% seen once. The sample is drawn from a study of blood T cell repertoires in COVID-19. Germline CDR1 is WNHNN and CDR2 is SYGVQD (reference sequence). There are 13 residues in the CDR3. Trimming shortened V by 8 bases and J by 0 bases, and 10 bases separated the two germline ends. The clonotype was recovered from a woman between 18 and 29 years old who had recovered from COVID-19. Sequenced sample: peripheral blood. V usage is TRBV10-1 and J usage is TRBJ1-2; possibly TRBD1 for D (5 bases). The DNA for the CDR3 is TGCGCCAGCGGGACTTTAGCTAACTATGGCTACACCTTC. Its translation is CASGTLANYGYTF.